Given below is one T cell receptor beta chain in context. In patients aged 18 to 65, hyperthyroidism was newly diagnosed, with duration under 2 months. The study based diagnoses on clinical symptoms, serum thyroxine and TRAb, thyroid ultrasound and orbital computed tomography. This sample was included in a study of T cells in Graves' hyperthyroidism and ophthalmopathy. The CDR3 runs to 16 residues. Looked up from germline, CDR1 is MNHEY and CDR2 is SVGEGT. Trimming pared 4 bases from V and 0 bases from J, leaving 10 bases between. There were TCR beta CDR3 regions amplified from RNA transcripts. With the HTBI primer set, the TCR CDR3 went through a first round of RT-PCR. TCRdb re-analysed the multiplex PCR reads in MiXCR, keeping a single row per CDR3 protein. Among over 200,000 distinct CDR3 sequences, roughly 18% were seen once, and the ten largest hold 50%.

The sequence was obtained from a man aged 50 or older with Graves' hyperthyroidism. This chain links TRBV6-2 or TRBV6-3 with TRBJ2-6; possibly TRBD1 for D (6 bases). The material sequenced was blood. The DNA for the CDR3 is TGTGCCAGCAGTTCCCAGGGGTTCTCTGGGGCCAACGTCCTGACTTTC. The encoded protein is CASSSQGFSGANVLTF.